The following is a T cell receptor beta chain sequence with its context. Its target is not known. Assay used: immunoSEQ multiplex PCR; TCRdb lists only in-frame clones, some missing. The profile shows about 29,000 clones, roughly 93% of them singletons. These data are taken from a study of T cell responses to AZD1222 COVID-19 vaccine. Study overall: It was second doses at about 4 or about 12 weeks that were pooled. Study-wide results and limits: White British donors predominated, females outnumbered males, and clonal diversity was possibly underestimated.

CDR1 MNHEY and CDR2 SVGAGI come from the germline V gene. The CDR3 consists of 15 residues. V dropped 7 bases and J dropped 8 bases, with 18 bases sitting between them. This chain connects TRBV6-5 to TRBJ1-6, with a weak D call TRBD1 (6 bases). This sequence originates from an adult in good health. The sequenced sample was peripheral blood, obtained on day 0 of AZD1222 vaccination. Written as DNA, the CDR3 is TGTGCCAGCAACCCTGTGGGGGCCGCAGATTCACCCCTCCACTTT. It encodes CASNPVGAADSPLHF.